What follows are 11 T cell receptor beta chains derived from one specimen sequenced in a study of T cells after posttransplantation cyclophosphamide (dated by TCRdb to about 2016). Library preparation employed the immunoSEQ multiplex PCR assay. This is the immuneACCESS table as TCRdb keeps it, with only in-frame sequences that have V and J called. A part of the clones is gone; compared with another copy, unresolved V genes explain less than half, and the rest is unexplained. The sample records roughly 13,000 clones, 76% of which are singletons. The top ten constitute 0.95% to 1.5% of the sample. The specimen was memory CD4+ T cells sorted from PBMCs. The source is a man aged 50 to 60.

The J gene is TRBJ2-2, the V gene TRBV6-1, with no clear D. This CDR3 comprises 13 residues. CDR1 and CDR2 from the germline V gene are MNHNS and SASEGT. With 2 bases removed from V and 5 bases from J, the gap between germline ends came to 6 bases. CDR3 bases: TGTGCCAGCAGTGAAACTTTTACCGGGGAGCTGTTTTTT. Translation gives CASSETFTGELFF.

This clone was recorded a few times. The chain joins TRBV6-6 to TRBJ2-7, with 9 bases lining up with TRBD1. CDR1 and CDR2 from the germline V gene are MNHNY and SVGAGI (reference sequence). The junction had 3 bases not matched to a gene; V was cut back by 0 bases and J by 3 bases. This CDR3 spans 15 amino acids. CDR3 loop: CASSYSTGGGYEQYF. CDR3 nucleotide sequence: TGTGCCAGCAGTTACTCGACAGGGGGAGGCTACGAGCAGTACTTC.

V and J are TRBV15 and TRBJ2-1; weak D call: TRBD2 (6 bases). CDR1 and CDR2 from the germline V gene are LNHNV and YYDKDF (reference sequence). CDR3 size: 14 residues. V lost 3 bases and J lost 10, with 16 bases in between. The CDR3 sequence: CATSSPRRAREQFF. The DNA of the CDR3 is TGTGCCACCAGCAGTCCCAGGAGGGCTCGGGAGCAGTTCTTC.

This clone was picked up a small number of times. The chain recombines TRBV4-3 with TRBJ2-5, with D possibly TRBD2 on 7 matching bases. Trimming took 1 base from V and 5 from J, leaving 14 bases between them. Germline V lookup: CDR1 LGHNA, CDR2 YSLEER. The CDR3 covers 15 residues. As DNA, the CDR3 is TGCGCCAGCAGCCAAGGACGCAGGGGAGGGGAGACCCAGTACTTC. Translated, it gives CASSQGRRGGETQYF.

The rearrangement joins TRBV5-1 to TRBJ2-3; 7 nucleotides line up with TRBD1. This CDR3 is built from 12 residues. Germline trimming cut 4 bases from V and 7 bases from J; bases unmatched to any gene: 3. The germline CDR1 and CDR2 sequences are SGHRS and YFSETQ. The CDR3 spells CASSVQGNTQYF. CDR3 sequence (DNA): TGCGCCAGCAGCGTACAGGGGAATACGCAGTATTTT.

The CDR3 DNA follows: TGTGCCAGTAGCCACCGGTCGGAAGCTTTCTTT. Translated, it gives CASSHRSEAFF. The rearrangement uses TRBV19 and TRBJ1-1, with no clear D. This CDR3 spans 11 amino acids. The ends were cut back, 6 bases at V and 8 bases at J, with 10 bases in the middle. CDR1 is LNHDA, CDR2 SQIVND, per germline (reference sequence).

This chain connects TRBV10-3 to TRBJ2-5; TRBD2 agrees at 13 bases. The trim removed 0 bases at V and 4 bases at J, leaving 8 bases unmatched. The CDR3 spans 18 residues. Germline CDR1 and CDR2: ENHRY and SYGVKD. CDR3 nucleotides: TGTGCCATCAGTGAGTCCCGGACTAGCGGGGGCCCGGGAGAGACCCAGTACTTC. It encodes CAISESRTSGGPGETQYF.

V usage is TRBV9 and J usage is TRBJ1-1; maybe TRBD1 (6 bases). This CDR3 is 15 amino acids long. V was cut by 4 bases and J by 7 bases, with 20 bases left in between. The germline V gene has CDR1 SGDLS and CDR2 YYNGEE. CDR3 nucleotides: TGTGCCAGCAGCCTCCGTGCGGCAGGGGTCGGTGAAGCTTTCTTT. This sequence encodes CASSLRAAGVGEAFF.

This clone occurred a few times. The V and J genes are TRBV2 and TRBJ2-7, with 12 bases matching TRBD2. CDR1 is SNHLY and CDR2 is FYNNEI in the germline V gene. This CDR3 has 16 residues. The V segment lost 4 bases and the J segment 3 bases; nucleotides outside the gene matches: 7. In DNA, the CDR3 is TGTGCCAGCAGTGGACTAGCGGGGGTCAGGATCTACGAGCAGTACTTC. Protein product: CASSGLAGVRIYEQYF.

The chain employs TRBV28 and TRBJ1-6, with TRBD1 identical over 7 bases. CDR1 is MDHEN and CDR2 is SYDVKM in the germline V gene. V lost 10 bases and J lost 5; bases outside the gene matches: 5. The CDR3 spans 13 residues. CDR3 bases: TGTGCCAACCGGGACAGTCATAATTCACCCCTCCACTTT. Translated: CANRDSHNSPLHF. Combining the CDR3 with reference TRBV28 and TRBJ1-6 gives the whole variable domain DVKVTQSSRYLVKRTGEKVFLECVQDMDHENMFWYRQDPGLGLRLIYFSYDVKMKEKGDIPEGYSVSREKKERFSLILESASTNQTSMYLCANRDSHNSPLHFGNGTRLTVT.

In this sample, this clone turned up a few times. V and J are TRBV5-4 and TRBJ2-1, with 10 bases matching TRBD2. Germline V lookup: CDR1 SGHNT, CDR2 YYREEE (reference sequence). This CDR3 is built from 16 residues. After removal of 0 bases from V and 5 bases from J, the junction contained 5 bases not matched to a gene. The CDR3: CASSLGGTSVNNEQFF. For the CDR3, the DNA is TGTGCCAGCAGCTTGGGGGGGACTAGCGTTAACAATGAGCAGTTCTTC.